This TCR beta chain derives from a study of circulating CD8 cells and anti-PD-1 response in melanoma. TCR libraries were prepared from approximately 15 ng of total RNA with the QIAseq Immune Repertoire TCR panel. From the reads, TCRdb called clonotypes with MiXCR, one entry per CDR3 protein. The sample lists about 120 distinct CDR3 sequences; 8.1% were seen once. Concerning this clonotype itself: Its antigen remains unknown.

The CDR3 has 15 residues. Germline CDR1 reads MNHNS; CDR2 reads SASEGT. V lost 3 bases and J lost 8, with 17 bases in between. Live CD3+CD8+TCRalphabeta+ cells were sorted into four subsets by PD-1 and/or TIGIT. General study findings and limits: Experiments were generally run without replicates. A small cohort with few responders supplied the baseline and M1 comparisons. The cohort mixed treatment-naive and previously treated patients. PD-1 and DPOS subsets showed similar, higher clonality than DNEG.

V and J are TRBV6-1 and TRBJ2-1; D remains unclear. The sequenced sample was CD8+ T cells from PBMCs, obtained at baseline or after one month of anti-PD-1 therapy (not recorded which). The receptor's source is a human donor with melanoma. The CDR3 DNA sequence: TGTGCCAGCAGTGATCATGGCAGCCTCCCCTATGAGCAGTTCTTC. Encoded protein: CASSDHGSLPYEQFF.